This TCR beta chain was sequenced for a study of T cells in tumors after PD-1 blockade. On the study more broadly: During anti-PD-1 treatment, some patients continued daily vismodegib 150 mg.

Study-level points and caveats: Only pre- versus post-treatment comparisons showed clonal replacement.

About this clone: Its specificity is not known.

Using immunoSEQ multiplex PCR, the repertoire was profiled, and TCRdb retains in-frame clones only, with some absent. The sample has around 2,000 clones; roughly 70% are singletons. Time point meaning: second of two pre-therapy site-matched biopsies about 2 months apart. The source material was tumor tissue, sampled before anti-PD-1 treatment. This TCR was recovered from a human donor with basal cell carcinoma.

CDR3 protein: CASSRGPNTEAFF. DNA for the CDR3: TGCGCCAGCAGCCGAGGACCGAACACTGAAGCTTTCTTT. The V and J genes are TRBV4-1 and TRBJ1-1; no definite D call. Germline CDR1 MGHRA, CDR2 YSYEKL. With 4 bases removed from V and 1 base from J, the gap between germline ends came to 7 bases. The CDR3 spans 13 residues.